Below are 30 T cell receptor beta chains sequenced from a single sample in a study of T-cell memory formation after mild COVID-19. TCRdb called the 5' RACE reads again in MiXCR, with one record for every CDR3 protein. The table lists 350,000 to 500,000 distinct CDR3 sequences, about 25% of them singletons. Sequenced material: PBMCs or a T cell subset sorted from them (not recorded which). Every receptor here comes from an adult woman who had mild COVID-19 (a few samples of this study predate the infection). Cell type and time point are not known.

This clonotype was seen a handful of times. V gene TRBV5-1 combines with J gene TRBJ2-2, with 7 bases that match TRBD1. The V segment lost 3 bases and the J segment 3 bases; nucleotides outside the gene matches: 2. Germline loops: CDR1 SGHRS, CDR2 YFSETQ. This CDR3 has 14 residues. The CDR3 DNA reads TGCGCCAGCAGCTATACAGGGGACACCGGGGAGCTGTTTTTT. Translated: CASSYTGDTGELFF.

This clonotype was observed many times. This chain joins TRBV4-1 and TRBJ1-1, with D possibly TRBD1 on 5 matching bases. This CDR3 region has 13 residues. Per germline, CDR1 MGHRA and CDR2 YSYEKL. Trimming removed 0 bases from V and 5 bases from J, with 7 bases in between. The CDR3 nucleotides read TGCGCCAGCAGCCAAGACAGGGATACTGAAGCTTTCTTT. This translates into CASSQDRDTEAFF.

The chain recombines TRBV18 with TRBJ2-7; D uncertain. The germline V gene encodes CDR1 KGHSH and CDR2 LQKENI. Trimming shortened V by 6 bases and J by 3 bases, and 12 bases separated the two germline ends. The CDR3 runs to 13 residues. CDR3: CASSPAADYEQYF. In nucleotides, the CDR3 is TGTGCCAGCTCGCCGGCTGCGGACTACGAGCAGTACTTC.

The V and J genes are TRBV2 and TRBJ2-3, with 8 bases identical to TRBD2. CDR1 SNHLY and CDR2 FYNNEI come from the germline V gene. CDR3 length: 16 amino acids. The trim removed 4 bases at V and 5 bases at J, leaving 11 bases unmatched. The CDR3 coding sequence is TGTGCCAGCAGTGGCCCATTTAGCGGGGCCGAAGATACGCAGTATTTT. Its translation: CASSGPFSGAEDTQYF.

In nucleotides, the CDR3 is TGTGCCAGCAGAATAGGGGTTGGTGGCAATCAGCCCCAGCATTTT. This encodes CASRIGVGGNQPQHF. V usage is TRBV6-1 and J usage is TRBJ1-5; a weak D match, TRBD1 (5 bases). Between the trimmed V and J ends, which lost 6 bases and 2 bases, there was a span of 14 bases. Germline V gives CDR1 MNHNS, CDR2 SASEGT. There are 15 residues in the CDR3.

The sample holds a few counts of this clonotype. This chain joins TRBV19 and TRBJ2-1, with D perhaps matching TRBD1 or TRBD2 (5 bases each). The germline V gene encodes CDR1 LNHDA and CDR2 SQIVND (reference sequence). With 1 base removed from V and 4 bases from J, the gap between germline ends came to 17 bases. This CDR3 contains 17 residues. CDR3 loop: CASSIGVGGVGYNEQFF. The CDR3 DNA reads as TGTGCCAGTAGTATAGGTGTTGGGGGAGTCGGATACAATGAGCAGTTCTTC.

This chain links TRBV3-1 with TRBJ1-6; D remains ambiguous. Germline CDR1 reads LGHDT; CDR2 reads YNNKEL (reference sequence). The CDR3 sequence is 14 residues long. With 3 bases removed from V and 9 bases from J, the gap between germline ends came to 12 bases. CDR3 DNA sequence: TGTGCCAGCAGCCAGGCCGGGCCGAGTTCACCCCTCCACTTT. Translating it yields CASSQAGPSSPLHF. The entire variable domain, with the rest obtained from reference TRBV3-1 and TRBJ1-6, is as follows: DTAVSQTPKYLVTQMGNDKSIKCEQNLGHDTMYWYKQDSKKFLKIMFSYNNKELIINETVPNRFSPKSPDKAHLNLHINSLELGDSAVYFCASSQAGPSSPLHFGNGTRLTVT.

This clonotype was observed a few times. The chain combines TRBV5-5 with TRBJ2-3; D call uncertain. Trimming stripped 0 bases from V and 7 bases from J, with 6 bases between. CDR1 and CDR2 from the germline V gene are SGHKS and YYEKEE (reference sequence). CDR3 length: 12 amino acids. The CDR3 sequence: CASSLALNTQYF. The CDR3 coding sequence is TGTGCCAGCAGCTTGGCCCTCAATACGCAGTATTTT.

Comment on this clonotype: This may arise from a read error, as a much more abundant clone is one base away. The chain combines TRBV10-3 with TRBJ1-5; D unclear. Per germline, CDR1 ENHRY and CDR2 SYGVKD. CDR3 length: 12 amino acids. The CDR3, as DNA: TGTGCCACCAGTGGGTGGCGGGAGCCCCAGCATTTT. This codes for CATSGWREPQHF.

This chain connects TRBV4-1 to TRBJ1-5; no firm D call. V was pared by 2 bases and J by 12 bases, with 14 bases between. CDR3 size: 13 residues. The germline gives CDR1 MGHRA, CDR2 YSYEKL. Written as DNA, the CDR3 is TGCGCCAGCAGCCAAAAGTCCGGGGTTGGCCAGCATTTT. Amino acids: CASSQKSGVGQHF.

This chain links TRBV5-1 with TRBJ2-5; D might be TRBD2 (6 bases). Trimming shortened V by 6 bases and J by 0 bases, and 12 bases separated the two germline ends. Germline assignment: CDR1 SGHRS and CDR2 YFSETQ. This CDR3 is 14 amino acids long. CDR3 sequence reads: CASTLGGDQETQYF. The CDR3 DNA reads as TGCGCCAGCACCCTTGGAGGGGACCAAGAGACCCAGTACTTC.

This rearrangement joins TRBV14 to TRBJ2-7; D is ambiguous. V lost 4 bases and J lost 7, with 14 bases in between. From germline, CDR1 is SGHDN and CDR2 FVKESK. This CDR3 region has 13 residues. The DNA of the CDR3 is TGTGCCAGCAGCCTGAAGTCAGAGGATGAGCAGTACTTC. It is translated as CASSLKSEDEQYF. The whole variable domain, remainder taken from reference TRBV14 and TRBJ2-7, is EAGVTQFPSHSVIEKGQTVTLRCDPISGHDNLYWYRRVMGKEIKFLLHFVKESKQDESGMPNNRFLAERTGGTYSTLKVQPAELEDSGVYFCASSLKSEDEQYFGPGTRLTVT.

The rearrangement links TRBV20-1 to TRBJ1-1; D is uncertain. Per germline, CDR1 DFQATT and CDR2 SNEGSKA (reference sequence). Trimming took 0 bases from V and 1 from J, leaving 6 bases between them. The CDR3 consists of 13 residues. This chain's CDR3 is CSARDAGNTEAFF. The CDR3 coding sequence is TGCAGTGCTAGAGATGCAGGGAACACTGAAGCTTTCTTT.

This chain uses TRBV4-1 with TRBJ1-1; D uncertain. The CDR3 sequence is 15 residues long. V was cut by 1 base and J by 0 bases, with 9 bases left in between. The germline V gene has CDR1 MGHRA and CDR2 YSYEKL. DNA of the CDR3: TGCGCCAGCAGCCAAGCCGCCGGGATGAACACTGAAGCTTTCTTT. This codes for CASSQAAGMNTEAFF.

This rearrangement joins TRBV14 to TRBJ2-3, with D possibly being TRBD2 (6 bases). This CDR3 has 16 residues. V gave up 1 base and J gave up 3 bases, with 14 bases separating them. Germline V CDR1 and CDR2: SGHDN, FVKESK. CDR3 amino acids: CASSQGLGTSTDTQYF. CDR3 bases: TGTGCCAGCAGCCAAGGCCTCGGGACTTCTACAGATACGCAGTATTTT.

This clonotype was seen more than once but under ten times. The genes are TRBV6-1 and TRBJ2-3; tentative D call: TRBD2 (7 bases). The V gene lost 1 base and the J gene lost 6 bases, with 20 bases spanning the gap. The CDR3 extends over 17 amino acids. CDR1 is MNHNS and CDR2 is SASEGT in the germline V gene. The CDR3 here is CASSEESGGGPGDTQYF. CDR3 bases: TGTGCCAGCAGTGAAGAGTCGGGCGGGGGCCCGGGGGATACGCAGTATTTT.

V is TRBV12-3 or TRBV12-4 and J is TRBJ1-4; TRBD1 is a possible D gene (5 bases). CDR3 length: 12 amino acids. V was cut by 5 bases and J by 16 bases, with 17 bases left in between. CDR3 sequence: CASSPQPGRAFF. CDR3 bases: TGTGCCAGCAGTCCGCAGCCGGGACGGGCGTTTTTT.

This clonotype has only a few counts. This rearrangement joins TRBV9 to TRBJ1-1, with 12 bases fitting TRBD1. Germline values: CDR1 SGDLS, CDR2 YYNGEE. V was clipped by 3 bases and J by 6 bases; unmatched bases: 3. The CDR3 length is 14 residues. The DNA for the CDR3 is TGTGCCAGCAGCGCTGGGGACAGGGGGCCTGAAGCTTTCTTT. It yields the protein CASSAGDRGPEAFF.

The chain joins TRBV2 to TRBJ1-1; D unresolved. This CDR3 comprises 14 residues. The V gene's germline CDR1 is SNHLY and CDR2 FYNNEI. Deletions cut 6 bases from V and 3 bases from J, with 14 bases between. The CDR3 DNA is TGTGCCAGCAGAAAAAGGGATTTAGACACTGAAGCTTTCTTT. Amino acid sequence: CASRKRDLDTEAFF.

This clonotype was recorded a few times. This sequence joins TRBV6-5 and TRBJ2-5; 7 bases are a match to TRBD1. Germline CDR1 MNHEY, CDR2 SVGAGI. V was pared by 2 bases and J by 5 bases, with 14 bases of the junction left unmatched. The CDR3 totals 17 residues. As DNA, the CDR3 is TGTGCCAGCAGTTACCTCACAAACGACAGGGCCGTCGAGACCCAGTACTTC. It encodes CASSYLTNDRAVETQYF.

This clonotype showed up just a few times. V is TRBV24-1 and J is TRBJ2-7, with unresolved D. Per germline, CDR1 KGHDR and CDR2 SFDVKD. Trimming took off 4 bases at V and 0 bases at J, with 6 bases between the two ends. This CDR3 spans 13 amino acids. CDR3 sequence: CATSDAYSYEQYF. CDR3 sequence (DNA): TGTGCCACCAGTGACGCATACTCCTACGAGCAGTACTTC.

This clonotype was counted only a few times. This rearrangement joins TRBV27 to TRBJ2-4; no clear D gene. Trimming stripped 6 bases from V and 8 bases from J, with 14 bases between. The CDR3 totals 13 residues. Germline CDR1 and CDR2: MNHEY and SMNVEV (reference sequence). CDR3 DNA sequence: TGTGCCAGCAGCCCCCGAAGCTGGGACATTCAGTACTTC. It translates to CASSPRSWDIQYF.

This clonotype was found a few times. The V and J genes are TRBV2 and TRBJ2-7; D not certain. Per germline, CDR1 SNHLY and CDR2 FYNNEI. There are 14 residues in the CDR3. Between the trimmed V and J ends, which lost 4 bases and 4 bases, there was a span of 14 bases. This CDR3 is CASSGQPFVYEQYF. The CDR3 bases are TGTGCCAGCAGTGGGCAGCCCTTTGTATACGAGCAGTACTTC.

This rearrangement joins TRBV21-1 to TRBJ1-5; the DNA was not compared with TRBD1, the D call given in the table. TRBV21-1 corresponds to a pseudogene. The CDR3 extends over 21 amino acids. The CDR3 DNA is TGTGCCAGCCGACACCCCCCCTTGAATCCGTATTGCTTTTTTAGCAATCAGCCCCAGCATTTT. It specifies CASRHPPLNPYCFFSNQPQHF.

The chain is built from TRBV10-3 and TRBJ1-4; perhaps TRBD1 as D (5 bases). CDR1 is ENHRY, CDR2 SYGVKD, per germline. V lost 2 bases and J lost 3, with 7 bases in between. This CDR3 is 14 amino acids long. CDR3 amino acids: CAISEGASNEKLFF. In DNA form, the CDR3 reads TGTGCCATCAGTGAGGGGGCATCTAATGAAAAACTGTTTTTT.

The rearrangement joins TRBV29-1 to TRBJ2-3; 12 bases agree with TRBD1. Germline assignment: CDR1 SQVTM and CDR2 ANQGSEA. The CDR3 extends over 14 amino acids. With 6 bases clipped from V and 5 bases from J, the junction kept 6 bases outside the gene matches. DNA of the CDR3: TGCAGCGTCCGGGACAGGGGGCAGGAAGATACGCAGTATTTT. Amino acids: CSVRDRGQEDTQYF.

This clonotype has a handful of counts. The chain combines TRBV4-1 with TRBJ2-3, with TRBD2 matching over 9 bases. The germline V gene has CDR1 MGHRA and CDR2 YSYEKL. The V segment lost 1 base and the J segment 1 base; nucleotides outside the gene matches: 3. CDR3 size: 16 residues. The CDR3 nucleotides are TGCGCCAGCAGCCAAGTGCCTAGCGGGGGCACAGATACGCAGTATTTT. It specifies CASSQVPSGGTDTQYF.

The table lists this clonotype with a count of one. The V call is TRBV12-3 or TRBV12-4, the J call TRBJ2-5; 13 bases align to TRBD2. V trimming: 3 bases; J trimming: 1 base; junction bases outside the gene matches: 5. The CDR3 sequence is 17 residues long. For the CDR3, the DNA is TGTGCCAGCAGTTTTACTAGCGGGAGGGGCCCCCAAGAGACCCAGTACTTC. This translates into CASSFTSGRGPQETQYF.

This clonotype was counted only a few times. The chain has TRBV2 and TRBJ1-6; 10 bases are a match to TRBD1. Germline V lookup: CDR1 SNHLY, CDR2 FYNNEI. CDR3 length: 17 amino acids. V lost 5 bases and J lost 7; bases outside the gene matches: 11. The CDR3 loop is CASSRSGTGVLNSPLHF. CDR3 sequence (DNA): TGTGCCAGCAGTCGCTCCGGGACAGGGGTTCTGAATTCACCCCTCCACTTT.

This clonotype was picked up a small number of times. The chain couples TRBV4-3 to TRBJ2-7; 9 bases are shared with TRBD1. Germline V gene sequence: CDR1 LGHNA, CDR2 YSLEER. Unmatched junction bases numbered 10, after V lost 2 bases and J lost 5 bases. This CDR3 has 16 residues. CDR3 protein: CASSQLPGQGENEQYF. In DNA form, the CDR3 reads TGCGCCAGCAGCCAACTCCCGGGACAGGGTGAGAACGAGCAGTACTTC.